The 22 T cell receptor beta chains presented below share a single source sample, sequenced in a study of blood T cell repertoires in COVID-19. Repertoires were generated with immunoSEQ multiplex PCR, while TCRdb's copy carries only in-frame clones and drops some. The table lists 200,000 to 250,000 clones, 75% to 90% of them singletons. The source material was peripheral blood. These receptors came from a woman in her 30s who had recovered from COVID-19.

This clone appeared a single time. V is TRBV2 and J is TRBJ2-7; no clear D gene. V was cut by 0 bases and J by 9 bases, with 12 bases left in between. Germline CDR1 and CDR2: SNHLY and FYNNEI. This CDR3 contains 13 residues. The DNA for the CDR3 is TGTGCCAGCAGTGAAGCGGTCCAATCAGTGCAGTACTTC. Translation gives CASSEAVQSVQYF.

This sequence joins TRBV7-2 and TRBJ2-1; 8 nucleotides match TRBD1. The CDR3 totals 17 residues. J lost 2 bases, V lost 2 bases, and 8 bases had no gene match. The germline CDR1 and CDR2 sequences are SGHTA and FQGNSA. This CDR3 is CASSLRQGLPTYNEQFF. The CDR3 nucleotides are TGTGCCAGCAGCTTAAGACAGGGGCTGCCTACCTACAATGAGCAGTTCTTC.

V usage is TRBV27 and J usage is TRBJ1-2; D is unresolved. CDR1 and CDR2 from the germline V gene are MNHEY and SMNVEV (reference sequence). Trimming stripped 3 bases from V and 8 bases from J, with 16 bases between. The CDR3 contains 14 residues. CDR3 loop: CASSLVPAGGGYTF. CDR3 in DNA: TGTGCCAGCAGTTTGGTCCCGGCAGGTGGAGGCTACACCTTC.

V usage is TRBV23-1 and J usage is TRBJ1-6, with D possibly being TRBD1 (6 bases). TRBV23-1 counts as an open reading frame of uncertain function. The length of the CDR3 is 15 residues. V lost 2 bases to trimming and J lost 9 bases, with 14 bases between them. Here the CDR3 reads CASSQNRVWGSPLHF. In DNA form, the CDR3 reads TGCGCCAGCAGTCAAAACAGGGTGTGGGGTTCACCCCTCCACTTT.

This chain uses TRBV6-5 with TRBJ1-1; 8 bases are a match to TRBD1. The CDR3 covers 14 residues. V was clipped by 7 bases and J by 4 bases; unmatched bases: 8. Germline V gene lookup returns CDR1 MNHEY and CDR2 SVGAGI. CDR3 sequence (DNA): TGTGCCAGCATCCAAGGACAGGGCGGCACTGAAGCTTTCTTT. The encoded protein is CASIQGQGGTEAFF.

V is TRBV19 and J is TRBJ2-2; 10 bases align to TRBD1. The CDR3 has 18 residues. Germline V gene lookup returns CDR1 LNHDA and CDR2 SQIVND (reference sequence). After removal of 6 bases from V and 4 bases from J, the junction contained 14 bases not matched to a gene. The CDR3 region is CASRTIRDRGYSTGELFF. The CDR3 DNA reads TGTGCCAGTAGGACGATACGGGACAGGGGATACTCCACCGGGGAGCTGTTTTTT.

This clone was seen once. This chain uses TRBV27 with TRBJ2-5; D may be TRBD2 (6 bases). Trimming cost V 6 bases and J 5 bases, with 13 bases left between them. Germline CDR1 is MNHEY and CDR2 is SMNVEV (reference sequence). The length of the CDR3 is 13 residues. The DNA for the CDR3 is TGTGCCAGCAGCCCTTTGGGGAGGGAGACCCAGTACTTC. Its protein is CASSPLGRETQYF.

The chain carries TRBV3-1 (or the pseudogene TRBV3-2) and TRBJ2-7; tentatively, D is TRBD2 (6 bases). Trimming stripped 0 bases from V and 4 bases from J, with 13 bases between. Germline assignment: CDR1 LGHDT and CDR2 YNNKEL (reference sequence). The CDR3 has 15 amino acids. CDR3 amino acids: CASSQDLRGRYEQYF. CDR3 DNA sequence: TGTGCCAGCAGCCAAGATCTACGGGGGAGGTACGAGCAGTACTTC.

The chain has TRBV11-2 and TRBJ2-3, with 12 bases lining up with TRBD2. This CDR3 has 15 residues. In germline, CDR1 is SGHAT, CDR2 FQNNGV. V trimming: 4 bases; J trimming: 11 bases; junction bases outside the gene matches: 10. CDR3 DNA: TGTGCCAGCAGCTCCCCTACTAGCGGGGGGATCGAGCAGTATTTT. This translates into CASSSPTSGGIEQYF.

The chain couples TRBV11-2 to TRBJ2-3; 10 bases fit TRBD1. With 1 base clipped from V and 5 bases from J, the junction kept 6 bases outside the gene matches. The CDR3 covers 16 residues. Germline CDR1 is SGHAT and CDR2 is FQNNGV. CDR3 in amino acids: CASSLGDRGRGDTQYF. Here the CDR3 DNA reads TGTGCCAGCAGCTTAGGGGACAGGGGTCGGGGAGATACGCAGTATTTT. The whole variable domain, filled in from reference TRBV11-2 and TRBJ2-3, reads EAGVAQSPRYKIIEKRQSVAFWCNPISGHATLYWYQQILGQGPKLLIQFQNNGVVDDSQLPKDRFSAERLKGVDSTLKIQPAKLEDSAVYLCASSLGDRGRGDTQYFGPGTRLTVL.

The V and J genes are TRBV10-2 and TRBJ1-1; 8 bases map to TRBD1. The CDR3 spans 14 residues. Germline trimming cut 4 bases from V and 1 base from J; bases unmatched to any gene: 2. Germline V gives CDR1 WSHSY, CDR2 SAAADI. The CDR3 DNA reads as TGCGCCAGCAGTGGGACAGGGTCGAACACTGAAGCTTTCTTT. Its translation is CASSGTGSNTEAFF.

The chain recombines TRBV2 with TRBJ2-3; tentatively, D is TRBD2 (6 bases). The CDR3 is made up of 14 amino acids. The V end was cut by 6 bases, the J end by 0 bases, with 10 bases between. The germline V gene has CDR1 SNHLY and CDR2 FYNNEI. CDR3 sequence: CASRPGDSTDTQYF. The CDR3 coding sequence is TGTGCCAGCAGGCCGGGGGACAGCACAGATACGCAGTATTTT.

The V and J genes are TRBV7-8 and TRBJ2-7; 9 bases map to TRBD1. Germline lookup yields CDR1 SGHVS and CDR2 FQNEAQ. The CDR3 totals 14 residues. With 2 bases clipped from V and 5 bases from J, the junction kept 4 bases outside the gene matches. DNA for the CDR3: TGTGCCAGCAGCTTAAACAGGGGGCCGAACGAGCAGTACTTC. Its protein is CASSLNRGPNEQYF.

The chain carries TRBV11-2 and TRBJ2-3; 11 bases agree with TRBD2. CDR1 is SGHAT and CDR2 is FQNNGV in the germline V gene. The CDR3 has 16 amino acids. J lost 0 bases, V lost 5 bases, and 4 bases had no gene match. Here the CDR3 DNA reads TGTGCCAGCAGCGTTAGCGGGAGGGATAGCACAGATACGCAGTATTTT. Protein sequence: CASSVSGRDSTDTQYF.

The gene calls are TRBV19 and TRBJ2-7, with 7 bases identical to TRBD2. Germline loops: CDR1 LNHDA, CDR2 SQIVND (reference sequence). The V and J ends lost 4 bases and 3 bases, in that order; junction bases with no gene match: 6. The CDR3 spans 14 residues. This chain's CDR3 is CASSTERGRYEQYF. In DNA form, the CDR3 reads TGTGCCAGTAGTACCGAGCGGGGCCGCTACGAGCAGTACTTC.

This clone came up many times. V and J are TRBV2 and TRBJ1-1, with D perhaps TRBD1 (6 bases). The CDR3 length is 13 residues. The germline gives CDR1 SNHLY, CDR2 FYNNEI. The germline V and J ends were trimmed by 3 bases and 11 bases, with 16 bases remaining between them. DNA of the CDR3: TGTGCCAGCAGTGACGAACAGGGAGTTGTGGCTTTCTTT. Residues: CASSDEQGVVAFF. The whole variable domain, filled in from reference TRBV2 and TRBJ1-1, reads EPEVTQTPSHQVTQMGQEVILRCVPISNHLYFYWYRQILGQKVEFLVSFYNNEISEKSEIFDDQFSVERPDGSNFTLKIRSTKLEDSAMYFCASSDEQGVVAFFGQGTRLTVV.

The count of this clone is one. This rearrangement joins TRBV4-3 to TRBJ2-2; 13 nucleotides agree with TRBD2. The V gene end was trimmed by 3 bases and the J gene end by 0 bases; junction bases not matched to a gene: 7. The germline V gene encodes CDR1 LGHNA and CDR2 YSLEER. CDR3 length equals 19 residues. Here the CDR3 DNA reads TGCGCCAGCAGCCAGGCTAGGACTAGCGGGGGCCCGAACACCGGGGAGCTGTTTTTT. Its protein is CASSQARTSGGPNTGELFF.

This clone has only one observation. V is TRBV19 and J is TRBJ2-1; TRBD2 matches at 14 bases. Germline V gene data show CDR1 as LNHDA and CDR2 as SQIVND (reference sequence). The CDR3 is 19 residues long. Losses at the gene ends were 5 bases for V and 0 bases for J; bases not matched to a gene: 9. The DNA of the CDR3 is TGTGCCAGTAGTCCTTACGGGACTAGCGGGGGAATCTCCTACAATGAGCAGTTCTTC. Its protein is CASSPYGTSGGISYNEQFF.

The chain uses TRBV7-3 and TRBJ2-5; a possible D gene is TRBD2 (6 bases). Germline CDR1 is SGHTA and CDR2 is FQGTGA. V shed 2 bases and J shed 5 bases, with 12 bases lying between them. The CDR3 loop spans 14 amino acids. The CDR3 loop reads CASSLEGGGETQYF. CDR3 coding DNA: TGTGCCAGCAGCTTAGAGGGAGGCGGTGAGACCCAGTACTTC.

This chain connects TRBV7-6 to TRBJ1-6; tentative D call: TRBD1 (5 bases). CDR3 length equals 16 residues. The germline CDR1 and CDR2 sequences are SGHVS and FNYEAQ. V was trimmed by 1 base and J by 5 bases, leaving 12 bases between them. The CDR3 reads CASSLEQGGHNSPLHF. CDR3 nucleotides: TGTGCCAGCAGCTTAGAGCAGGGAGGCCATAATTCACCCCTCCACTTT.

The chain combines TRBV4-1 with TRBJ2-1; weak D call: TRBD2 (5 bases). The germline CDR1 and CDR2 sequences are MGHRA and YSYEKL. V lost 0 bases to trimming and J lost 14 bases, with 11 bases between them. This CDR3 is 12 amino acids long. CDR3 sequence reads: CASSQDLREKFF. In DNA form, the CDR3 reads TGCGCCAGCAGCCAAGATCTGAGGGAAAAGTTCTTC.

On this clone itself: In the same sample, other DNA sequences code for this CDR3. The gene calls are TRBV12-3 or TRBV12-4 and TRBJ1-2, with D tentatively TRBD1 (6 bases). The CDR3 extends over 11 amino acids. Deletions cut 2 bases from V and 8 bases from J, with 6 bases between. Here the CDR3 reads CASSLRGGYTF. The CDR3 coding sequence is TGTGCCAGCAGTTTAAGGGGGGGCTACACCTTC.